This T cell receptor (beta chain) was identified during a study of T cells after posttransplantation cyclophosphamide. Cyclophosphamide on days +3 and +4 followed busulfan-fludarabine conditioning and a marrow graft. CDR1 is SGHDT and CDR2 is YYEEEE in the germline V gene. V gave up 4 bases and J gave up 8 bases; unmatched junction bases: 11. The CDR3 has 17 residues. The assay was immunoSEQ multiplex PCR, and TCRdb's table has in-frame clones only and misses some. The table lists around 4,600 clones, around 82% of them singletons, with approximately 18% in the top ten. The sequencing used PBMCs, collected 86 days after allogeneic stem cell transplant with posttransplant cyclophosphamide. V is TRBV5-6 and J is TRBJ2-1; 14 bases align to TRBD2. The sequence derives from a male patient in his forties or fifties who received an allogeneic stem cell transplant from an unrelated donor, was CMV-positive, and had acute GVHD only. Some T cells may be transferred from the graft donor. The DNA of the CDR3 is TGTGCCAGCAGCCCGAGACTAGCGGGGGGGCCGGGCTATGAGCAGTTCTTC. Translating gives CASSPRLAGGPGYEQFF.